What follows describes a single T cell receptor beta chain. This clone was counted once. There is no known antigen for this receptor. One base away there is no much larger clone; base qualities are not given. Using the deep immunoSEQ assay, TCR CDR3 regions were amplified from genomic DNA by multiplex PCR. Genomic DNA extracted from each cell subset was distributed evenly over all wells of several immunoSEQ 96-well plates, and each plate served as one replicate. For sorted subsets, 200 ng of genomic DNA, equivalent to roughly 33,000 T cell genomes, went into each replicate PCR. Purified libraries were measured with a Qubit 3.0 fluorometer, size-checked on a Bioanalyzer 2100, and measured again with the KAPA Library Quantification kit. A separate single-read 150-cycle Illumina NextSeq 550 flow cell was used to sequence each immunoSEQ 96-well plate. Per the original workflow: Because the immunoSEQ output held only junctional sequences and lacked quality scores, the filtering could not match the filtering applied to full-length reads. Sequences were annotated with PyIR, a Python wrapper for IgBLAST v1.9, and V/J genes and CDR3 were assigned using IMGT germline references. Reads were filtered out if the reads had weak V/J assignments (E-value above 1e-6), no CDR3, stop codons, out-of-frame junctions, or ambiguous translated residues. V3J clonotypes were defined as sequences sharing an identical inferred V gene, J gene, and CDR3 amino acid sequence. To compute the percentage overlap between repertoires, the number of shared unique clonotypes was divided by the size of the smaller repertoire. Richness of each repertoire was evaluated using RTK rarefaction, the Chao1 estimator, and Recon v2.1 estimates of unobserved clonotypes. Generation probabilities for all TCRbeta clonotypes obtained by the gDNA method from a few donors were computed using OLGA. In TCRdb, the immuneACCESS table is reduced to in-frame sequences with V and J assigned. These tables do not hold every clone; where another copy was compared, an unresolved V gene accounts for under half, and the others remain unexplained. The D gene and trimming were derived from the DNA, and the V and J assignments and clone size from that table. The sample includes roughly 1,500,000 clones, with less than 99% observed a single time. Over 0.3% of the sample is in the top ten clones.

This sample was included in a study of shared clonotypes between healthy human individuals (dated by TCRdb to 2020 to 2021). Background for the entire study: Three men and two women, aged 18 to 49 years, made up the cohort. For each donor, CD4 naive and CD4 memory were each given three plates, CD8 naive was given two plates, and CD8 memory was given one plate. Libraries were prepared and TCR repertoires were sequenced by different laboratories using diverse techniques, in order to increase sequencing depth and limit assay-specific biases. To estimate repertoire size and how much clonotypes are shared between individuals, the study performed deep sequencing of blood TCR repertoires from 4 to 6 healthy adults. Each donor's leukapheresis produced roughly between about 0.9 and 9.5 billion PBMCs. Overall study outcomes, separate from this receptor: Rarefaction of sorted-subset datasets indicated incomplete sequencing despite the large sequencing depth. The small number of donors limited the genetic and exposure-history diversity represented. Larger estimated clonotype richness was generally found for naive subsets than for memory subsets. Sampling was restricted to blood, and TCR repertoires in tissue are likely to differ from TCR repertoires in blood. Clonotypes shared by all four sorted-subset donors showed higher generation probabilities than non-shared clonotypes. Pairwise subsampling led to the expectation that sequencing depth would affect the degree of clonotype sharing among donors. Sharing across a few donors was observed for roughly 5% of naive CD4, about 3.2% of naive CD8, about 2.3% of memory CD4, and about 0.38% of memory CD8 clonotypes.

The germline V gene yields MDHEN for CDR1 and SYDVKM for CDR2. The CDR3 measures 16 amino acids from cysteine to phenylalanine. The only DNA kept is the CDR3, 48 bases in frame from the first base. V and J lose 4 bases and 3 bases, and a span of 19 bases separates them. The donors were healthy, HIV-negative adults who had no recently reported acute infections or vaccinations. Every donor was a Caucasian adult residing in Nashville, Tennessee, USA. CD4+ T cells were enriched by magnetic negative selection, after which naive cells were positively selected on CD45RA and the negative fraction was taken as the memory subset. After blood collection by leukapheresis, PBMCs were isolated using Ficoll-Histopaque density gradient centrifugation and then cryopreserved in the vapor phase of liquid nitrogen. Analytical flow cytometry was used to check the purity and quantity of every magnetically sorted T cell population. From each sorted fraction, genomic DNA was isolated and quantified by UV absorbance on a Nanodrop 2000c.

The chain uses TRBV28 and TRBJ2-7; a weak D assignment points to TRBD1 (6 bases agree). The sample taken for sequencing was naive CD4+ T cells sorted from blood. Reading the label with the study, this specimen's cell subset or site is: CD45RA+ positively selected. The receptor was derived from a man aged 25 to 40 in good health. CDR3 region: CASSSSGGTILYEQYF. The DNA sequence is TGTGCCAGCAGTTCCTCGGGTGGGACAATCCTCTACGAGCAGTACTTC.